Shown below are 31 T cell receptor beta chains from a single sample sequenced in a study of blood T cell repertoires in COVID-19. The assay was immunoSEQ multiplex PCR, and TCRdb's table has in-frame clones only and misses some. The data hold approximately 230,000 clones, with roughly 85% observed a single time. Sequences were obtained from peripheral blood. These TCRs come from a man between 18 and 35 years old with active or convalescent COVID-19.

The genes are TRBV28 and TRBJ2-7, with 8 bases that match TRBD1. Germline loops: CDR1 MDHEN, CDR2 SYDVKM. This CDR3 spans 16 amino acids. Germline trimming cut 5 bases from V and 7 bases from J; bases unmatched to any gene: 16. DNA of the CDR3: TGTGCCAGCAGTCCTCTGGGACAGGAGGAAGGCCGAGAGCAGTACTTC. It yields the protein CASSPLGQEEGREQYF.

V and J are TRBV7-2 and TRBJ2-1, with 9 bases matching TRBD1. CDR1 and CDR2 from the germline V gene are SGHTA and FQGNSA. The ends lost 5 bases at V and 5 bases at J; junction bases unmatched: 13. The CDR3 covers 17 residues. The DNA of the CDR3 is TGTGCCAGCAGCCCACCTGATGTTGGGGACAGGGACAATGAGCAGTTCTTC. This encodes CASSPPDVGDRDNEQFF.

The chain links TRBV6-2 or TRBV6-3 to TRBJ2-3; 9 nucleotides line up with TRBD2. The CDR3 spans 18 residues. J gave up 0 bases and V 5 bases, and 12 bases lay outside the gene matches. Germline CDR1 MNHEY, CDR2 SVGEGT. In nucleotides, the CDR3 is TGTGCCAGCAGTCCCGGGACTAGCTTTCTCCCTAGCACAGATACGCAGTATTTT. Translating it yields CASSPGTSFLPSTDTQYF.

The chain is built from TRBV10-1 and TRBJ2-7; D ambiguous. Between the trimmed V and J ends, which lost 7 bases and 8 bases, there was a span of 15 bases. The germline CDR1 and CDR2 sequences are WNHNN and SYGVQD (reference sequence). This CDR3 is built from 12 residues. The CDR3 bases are TGCGCCAGCAACCACCATCCTAGAAAGCAGTACTTC. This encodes CASNHHPRKQYF.

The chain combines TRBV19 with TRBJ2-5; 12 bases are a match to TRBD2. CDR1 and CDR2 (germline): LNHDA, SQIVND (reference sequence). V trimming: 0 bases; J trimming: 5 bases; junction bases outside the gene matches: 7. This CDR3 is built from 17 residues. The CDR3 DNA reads TGTGCCAGTAGTATAGATCGCGGACTAGCGGGGAGTGAGACCCAGTACTTC. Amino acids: CASSIDRGLAGSETQYF.

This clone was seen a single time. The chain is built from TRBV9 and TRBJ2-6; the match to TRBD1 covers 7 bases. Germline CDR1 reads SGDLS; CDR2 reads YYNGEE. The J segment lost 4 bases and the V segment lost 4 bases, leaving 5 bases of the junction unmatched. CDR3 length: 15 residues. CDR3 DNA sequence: TGTGCCAGCAGCTCCGAGGGGGCAGGGGCCAACGTCCTGACTTTC. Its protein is CASSSEGAGANVLTF. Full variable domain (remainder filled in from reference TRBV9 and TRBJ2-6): DSGVTQTPKHLITATGQRVTLRCSPRSGDLSVYWYQQSLDQGLQFLIQYYNGEERAKGNILERFSAQQFPDLHSELNLSSLELGDSALYFCASSSEGAGANVLTFGAGSRLTVL.

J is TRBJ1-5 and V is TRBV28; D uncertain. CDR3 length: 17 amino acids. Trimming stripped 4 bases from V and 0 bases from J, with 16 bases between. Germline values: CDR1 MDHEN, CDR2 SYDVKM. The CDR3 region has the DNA TGTGCCAGCAGTTCCCGGAGGAGGGAGGATAGCAATCAGCCCCAGCATTTT. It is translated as CASSSRRREDSNQPQHF.

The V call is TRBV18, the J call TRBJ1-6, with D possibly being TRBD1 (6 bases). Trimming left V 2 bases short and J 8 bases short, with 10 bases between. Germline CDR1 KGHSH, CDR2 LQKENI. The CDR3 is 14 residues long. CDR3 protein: CASSPTGSDSPLHF. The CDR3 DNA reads TGTGCCAGCTCACCAACAGGGTCCGATTCACCCCTCCACTTT.

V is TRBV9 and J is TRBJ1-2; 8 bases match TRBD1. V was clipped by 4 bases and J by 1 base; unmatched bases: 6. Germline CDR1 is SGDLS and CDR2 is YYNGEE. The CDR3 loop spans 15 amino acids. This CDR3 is CASSPWTGNNYGYTF. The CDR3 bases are TGTGCCAGCAGCCCGTGGACAGGGAATAACTATGGCTACACCTTC.

The CDR3 coding sequence is TGTGCCAGCAGCCCTACTGGTCTTGCCACAGATACGCAGTATTTT. Its protein product is CASSPTGLATDTQYF. The chain links TRBV5-8 to TRBJ2-3; D unclear. Looked up from germline, CDR1 is SGHTS and CDR2 is YDEGEE. The CDR3 covers 15 residues. With 4 bases removed from V and 2 bases from J, the gap between germline ends came to 14 bases. Filled out from reference TRBV5-8 and TRBJ2-3, the complete variable domain reads EAGVTQSPTHLIKTRGQQATLRCSPISGHTSVYWYQQALGLGLQFLLWYDEGEERNRGNFPPRFSGRQFPNYSSELNVNALELEDSALYLCASSPTGLATDTQYFGPGTRLTVL.

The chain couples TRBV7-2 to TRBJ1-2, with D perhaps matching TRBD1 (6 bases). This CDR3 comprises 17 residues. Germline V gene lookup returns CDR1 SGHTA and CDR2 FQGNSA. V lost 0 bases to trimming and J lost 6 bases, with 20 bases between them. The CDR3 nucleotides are TGTGCCAGCAGCTTAGCTCTAAACTCGGGGGGCGCGGATGGCTACACCTTC. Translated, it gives CASSLALNSGGADGYTF.

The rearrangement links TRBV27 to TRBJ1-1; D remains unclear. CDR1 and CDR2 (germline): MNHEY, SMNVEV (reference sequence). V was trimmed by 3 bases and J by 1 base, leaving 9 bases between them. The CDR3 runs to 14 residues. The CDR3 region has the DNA TGTGCCAGCAGTTTTTCTACTTCGAACACTGAAGCTTTCTTT. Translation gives CASSFSTSNTEAFF.

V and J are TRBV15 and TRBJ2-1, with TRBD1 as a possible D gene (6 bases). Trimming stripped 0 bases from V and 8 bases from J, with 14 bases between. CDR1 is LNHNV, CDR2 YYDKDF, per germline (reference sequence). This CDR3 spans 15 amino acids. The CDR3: CATSRDATGWDEQFF. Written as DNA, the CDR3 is TGTGCCACCAGCAGAGATGCAACAGGGTGGGATGAGCAGTTCTTC.

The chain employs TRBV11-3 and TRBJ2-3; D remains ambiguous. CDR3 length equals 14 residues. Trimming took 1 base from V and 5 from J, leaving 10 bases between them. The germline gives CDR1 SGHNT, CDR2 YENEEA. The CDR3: CASSLGPAKDTQYF. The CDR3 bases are TGTGCCAGCAGCTTAGGTCCAGCGAAAGATACGCAGTATTTT.

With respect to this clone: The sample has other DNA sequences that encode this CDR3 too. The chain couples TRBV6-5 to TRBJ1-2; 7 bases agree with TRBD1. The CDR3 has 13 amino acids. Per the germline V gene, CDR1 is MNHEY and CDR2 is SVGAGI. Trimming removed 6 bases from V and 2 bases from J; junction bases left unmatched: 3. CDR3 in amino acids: CASRATGNYGYTF. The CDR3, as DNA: TGTGCCAGCAGGGCGACAGGGAACTATGGCTACACCTTC.

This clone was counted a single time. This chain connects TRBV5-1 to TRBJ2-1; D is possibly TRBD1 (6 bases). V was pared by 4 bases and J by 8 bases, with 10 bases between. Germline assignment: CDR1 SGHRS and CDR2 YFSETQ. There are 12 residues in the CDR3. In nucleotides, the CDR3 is TGCGCCAGCAGCCGAGGGGGTTATGAGCAGTTCTTC. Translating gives CASSRGGYEQFF.

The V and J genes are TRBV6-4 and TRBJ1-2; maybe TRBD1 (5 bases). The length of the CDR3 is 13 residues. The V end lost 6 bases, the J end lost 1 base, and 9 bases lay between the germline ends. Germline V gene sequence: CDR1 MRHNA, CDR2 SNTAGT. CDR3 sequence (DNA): TGTGCCAGCAGGGAAGACAGTAACTATGGCTACACCTTC. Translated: CASREDSNYGYTF.

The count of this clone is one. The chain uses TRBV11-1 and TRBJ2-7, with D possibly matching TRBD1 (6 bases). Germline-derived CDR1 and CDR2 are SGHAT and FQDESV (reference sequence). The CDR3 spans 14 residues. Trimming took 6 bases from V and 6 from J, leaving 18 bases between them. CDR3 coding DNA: TGTGCCAGCAGTTTGACCCAGGGGACCGGCGAGCAGTACTTC. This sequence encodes CASSLTQGTGEQYF.

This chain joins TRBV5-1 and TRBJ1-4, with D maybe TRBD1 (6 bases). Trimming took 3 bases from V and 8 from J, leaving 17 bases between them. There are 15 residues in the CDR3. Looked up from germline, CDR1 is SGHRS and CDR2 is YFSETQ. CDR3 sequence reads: CASSWDPGDREKLFF. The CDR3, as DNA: TGCGCCAGCAGCTGGGATCCCGGTGACAGGGAAAAACTGTTTTTT.

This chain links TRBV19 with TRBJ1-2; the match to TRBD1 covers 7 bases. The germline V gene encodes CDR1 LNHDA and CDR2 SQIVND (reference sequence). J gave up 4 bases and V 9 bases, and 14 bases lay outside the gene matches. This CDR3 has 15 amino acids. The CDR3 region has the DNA TGTGCCAGCAACCGCGACCGGGACAGCTTCTATGGCTACACCTTC. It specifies CASNRDRDSFYGYTF. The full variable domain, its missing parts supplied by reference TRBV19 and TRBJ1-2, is DGGITQSPKYLFRKEGQNVTLSCEQNLNHDAMYWYRQDPGQGLRLIYYSQIVNDFQKGDIAEGYSVSREKKESFPLTVTSAQKNPTAFYLCASNRDRDSFYGYTFGSGTRLTVV.

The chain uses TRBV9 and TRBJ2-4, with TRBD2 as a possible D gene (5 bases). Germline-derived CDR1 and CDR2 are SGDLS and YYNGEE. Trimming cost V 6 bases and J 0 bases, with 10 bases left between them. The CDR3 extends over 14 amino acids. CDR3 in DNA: TGTGCCAGCACCAGCGGACTAGCCAAAAACATTCAGTACTTC. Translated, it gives CASTSGLAKNIQYF.

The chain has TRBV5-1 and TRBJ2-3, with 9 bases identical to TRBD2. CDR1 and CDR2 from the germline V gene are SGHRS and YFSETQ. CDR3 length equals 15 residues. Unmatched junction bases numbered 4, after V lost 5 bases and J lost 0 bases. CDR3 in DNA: TGCGCCAGCAGAAATAGCGGGGGCAGCACAGATACGCAGTATTTT. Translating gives CASRNSGGSTDTQYF.

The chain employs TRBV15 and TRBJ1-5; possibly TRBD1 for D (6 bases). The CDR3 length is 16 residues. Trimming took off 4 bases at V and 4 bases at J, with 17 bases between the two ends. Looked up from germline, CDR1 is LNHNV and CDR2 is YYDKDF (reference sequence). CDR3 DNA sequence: TGTGCCACCAGCAAAACGACGGACAGAATAAATCAGCCCCAGCATTTT. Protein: CATSKTTDRINQPQHF.

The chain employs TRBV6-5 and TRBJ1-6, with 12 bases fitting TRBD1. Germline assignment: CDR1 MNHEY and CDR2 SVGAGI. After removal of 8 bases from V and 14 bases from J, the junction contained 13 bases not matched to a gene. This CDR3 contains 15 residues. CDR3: CASGAGTGGEGALHF. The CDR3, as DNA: TGTGCCAGCGGAGCCGGGACAGGGGGCGAGGGGGCCCTCCACTTT.

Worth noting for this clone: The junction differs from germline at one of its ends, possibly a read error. The CDR3 region has the DNA TGTGCTAGCAGCTTAAATAGCGGGACTGCCGGGGAGCTGTTTTTT. Translated: CASSLNSGTAGELFF. This chain links TRBV7-7 with TRBJ2-2, with TRBD2 matching 8 bases. The CDR3 runs 15 residues. Germline-derived CDR1 and CDR2 are SSHAT and FNYEAQ (reference sequence).

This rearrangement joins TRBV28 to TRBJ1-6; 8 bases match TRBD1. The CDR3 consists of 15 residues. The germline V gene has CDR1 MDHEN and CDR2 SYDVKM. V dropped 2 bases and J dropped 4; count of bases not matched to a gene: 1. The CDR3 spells CASSLGQGYNSPLHF. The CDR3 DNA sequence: TGTGCCAGCAGTTTAGGACAGGGATATAATTCACCCCTCCACTTT.

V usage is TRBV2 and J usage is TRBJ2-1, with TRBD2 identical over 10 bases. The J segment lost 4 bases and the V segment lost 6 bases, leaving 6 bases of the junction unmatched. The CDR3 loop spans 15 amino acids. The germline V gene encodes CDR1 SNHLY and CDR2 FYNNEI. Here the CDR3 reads CASRAGLAVYNEQFF. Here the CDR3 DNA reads TGTGCCAGCAGAGCTGGACTAGCGGTGTACAATGAGCAGTTCTTC.

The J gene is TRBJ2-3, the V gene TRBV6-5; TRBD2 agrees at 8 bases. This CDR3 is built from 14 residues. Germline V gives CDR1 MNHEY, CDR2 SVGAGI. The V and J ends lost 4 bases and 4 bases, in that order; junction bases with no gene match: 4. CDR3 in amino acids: CASSSAGVADTQYF. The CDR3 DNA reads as TGTGCCAGCAGTTCAGCGGGAGTCGCAGATACGCAGTATTTT.

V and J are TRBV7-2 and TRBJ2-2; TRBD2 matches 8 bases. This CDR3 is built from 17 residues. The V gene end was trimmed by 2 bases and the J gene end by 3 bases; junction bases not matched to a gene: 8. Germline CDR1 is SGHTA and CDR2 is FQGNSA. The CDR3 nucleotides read TGTGCCAGCAGCTTATTGCCGGGAGGGAAGTACACCGGGGAGCTGTTTTTT. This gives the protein CASSLLPGGKYTGELFF.

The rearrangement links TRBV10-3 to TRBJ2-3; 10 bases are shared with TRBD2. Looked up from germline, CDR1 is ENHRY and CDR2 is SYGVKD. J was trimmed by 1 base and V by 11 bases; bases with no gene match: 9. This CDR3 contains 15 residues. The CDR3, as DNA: TGTGCCTCTCGGACTAGCGGAGGGGGCACAGATACGCAGTATTTT. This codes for CASRTSGGGTDTQYF.

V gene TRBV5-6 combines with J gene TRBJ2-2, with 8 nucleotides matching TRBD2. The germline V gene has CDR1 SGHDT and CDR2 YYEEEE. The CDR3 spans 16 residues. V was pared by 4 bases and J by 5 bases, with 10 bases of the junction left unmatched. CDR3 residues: CASSPARGGRTGELFF. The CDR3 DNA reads TGTGCCAGCAGCCCGGCCCGGGGGGGGCGAACCGGGGAGCTGTTTTTT.